A single sample is the source of the 21 T cell receptor beta chains below, sequenced in a study of blood T cell repertoires in COVID-19. The protocol was immunoSEQ multiplex PCR, while the TCRdb copy is restricted to in-frame clones and leaves out a portion. The table shows about 310,000 clones, with around 87% occurring only once. The sample was peripheral blood. The source is a woman aged 50 to 65 who had recovered from COVID-19.

This clone was seen only once. This chain joins TRBV4-3 and TRBJ1-2; possible D gene TRBD1, 5 bases. The CDR3 sequence is 18 residues long. Per the germline V gene, CDR1 is LGHNA and CDR2 is YSLEER. The V end lost 1 base, the J end lost 0 bases, and 18 bases lay between the germline ends. The CDR3 sequence: CASSQAPGGGKTNYGYTF. CDR3 DNA: TGCGCCAGCAGCCAAGCTCCCGGGGGGGGAAAGACTAACTATGGCTACACCTTC.

The chain couples TRBV27 to TRBJ1-6, with D uncertain. Germline loops: CDR1 MNHEY, CDR2 SMNVEV (reference sequence). Deletions cut 2 bases from V and 0 bases from J, with 11 bases between. The CDR3 extends over 17 amino acids. The CDR3: CASSLNPGSSYNSPLHF. The DNA for the CDR3 is TGTGCCAGCAGTTTAAATCCGGGGAGCTCCTATAATTCACCCCTCCACTTT.

The rearrangement joins TRBV2 to TRBJ1-6, with 9 bases fitting TRBD1. Germline V CDR1 and CDR2: SNHLY, FYNNEI. The V and J ends lost 4 bases and 7 bases, in that order; junction bases with no gene match: 2. CDR3 length: 14 residues. CDR3 region: CASSGGQGNSPLHF. DNA for the CDR3: TGTGCCAGCAGTGGGGGACAGGGAAATTCACCCCTCCACTTT.

The CDR3 DNA is TGTGCCAGCAGCTCCTCCTCCGGTACGCAGTATTTT. Amino acid sequence: CASSSSSGTQYF. V and J are TRBV5-6 and TRBJ2-3; D is undetermined. The length of the CDR3 is 12 residues. Germline V lookup: CDR1 SGHDT, CDR2 YYEEEE. The V end lost 3 bases, the J end lost 8 bases, and 10 bases lay between the germline ends.

This clone was observed a few times. The chain has TRBV3-1 (or the pseudogene TRBV3-2) and TRBJ1-4; TRBD1 might be the D (6 bases). This CDR3 is 18 amino acids long. Per the germline V gene, CDR1 is LGHDT and CDR2 is YNNKEL (reference sequence). V lost 1 base to trimming and J lost 1 base, with 16 bases between them. The DNA for the CDR3 is TGTGCCAGCAGCCAAGCCCCACCACAACAGGGAACTAATGAAAAACTGTTTTTT. Amino acid sequence: CASSQAPPQQGTNEKLFF.

The chain uses TRBV30 and TRBJ2-7; perhaps TRBD1 as D (5 bases). The CDR3 is 13 residues long. Trimming took 2 bases from V and 6 from J, leaving 14 bases between them. In germline, CDR1 is GTSNPN, CDR2 SVGIG (reference sequence). CDR3 residues: CAWSQRQGGEQYF. The CDR3, as DNA: TGTGCCTGGAGTCAGAGGCAGGGTGGCGAGCAGTACTTC.

The rearrangement uses TRBV6-5 and TRBJ1-1; TRBD1 agrees at 7 bases. In germline, CDR1 is MNHEY, CDR2 SVGAGI. Trimming at V came to 5 bases and at J to 11 bases, leaving 11 bases not matched to a gene. This CDR3 is built from 13 residues. The CDR3 is CASSQKDRVEAFF. The CDR3 DNA reads TGTGCCAGCAGTCAAAAAGACAGGGTCGAGGCTTTCTTT.

The chain uses TRBV24-1 and TRBJ2-5, with a tentative D call TRBD1 (6 bases). Germline V gene lookup returns CDR1 KGHDR and CDR2 SFDVKD. This CDR3 region has 16 residues. V dropped 3 bases and J dropped 0 bases, with 13 bases sitting between them. The CDR3 DNA follows: TGTGCCACCAGTGATCCAGTAAGGGGGTACCAAGAGACCCAGTACTTC. Amino acid sequence: CATSDPVRGYQETQYF.

The V gene is TRBV6-2 or TRBV6-3, the J gene TRBJ2-1; TRBD2 aligns across 14 bases. With V trimmed by 2 bases and J by 6 bases, 9 bases remained unmatched. Germline V gene data show CDR1 as MNHEY and CDR2 as SVGEGT. There are 18 residues in the CDR3. The CDR3 bases are TGTGCCAGCAGTTACGCGACTAGCGGGAGGGCCCGAATCAATGAGCAGTTCTTC. It codes for CASSYATSGRARINEQFF.

The V and J genes are TRBV7-2 and TRBJ1-2; TRBD1 matches at 7 bases. Trimming took 6 bases from V and 7 from J; bases not matched to a gene: 11. This CDR3 comprises 14 residues. Germline V lookup: CDR1 SGHTA, CDR2 FQGNSA. Here the CDR3 reads CASRQTGPIGGYTF. The CDR3 nucleotides are TGTGCCAGCAGACAGACAGGGCCTATTGGTGGCTACACCTTC.

This sequence joins TRBV2 and TRBJ2-3, with D possibly TRBD2 on 6 matching bases. The CDR3 runs 16 residues. CDR1 is SNHLY, CDR2 FYNNEI, per germline. V was trimmed by 3 bases and J by 0 bases, leaving 13 bases between them. In DNA, the CDR3 is TGTGCCAGCAGTGACGTTAGCGGTCCTAGCACAGATACGCAGTATTTT. Residues: CASSDVSGPSTDTQYF.

The chain joins TRBV30 to TRBJ1-2; 9 bases are a match to TRBD1. This CDR3 has 14 residues. V trimming: 1 base; J trimming: 4 bases; junction bases outside the gene matches: 4. The germline V gene encodes CDR1 GTSNPN and CDR2 SVGIG (reference sequence). The CDR3 sequence is CAWSGDRGFYGYTF. The DNA for the CDR3 is TGTGCCTGGAGTGGCGACAGGGGGTTCTATGGCTACACCTTC. Full variable domain (rest looked up from reference TRBV30 and TRBJ1-2): SQTIHQWPATLVQPVGSPLSLECTVEGTSNPNLYWYRQAAGRGLQLLFYSVGIGQISSEVPQNLSASRPQDRQFILSSKKLLLSDSGFYLCAWSGDRGFYGYTFGSGTRLTVV.

The chain has TRBV13 and TRBJ1-1, with unresolved D. V was cut by 0 bases and J by 0 bases, with 5 bases left in between. The CDR3 length is 14 residues. Per the germline V gene, CDR1 is PRHDT and CDR2 is FYEKMQ (reference sequence). The CDR3 nucleotides are TGTGCCAGCAGCTTAGGGCTAATGAACACTGAAGCTTTCTTT. It yields the protein CASSLGLMNTEAFF.

The chain's CDR3 is CASSLEPSGANVLTF. The CDR3, as DNA: TGTGCCAGCAGCTTAGAGCCGTCTGGGGCCAACGTCCTGACTTTC. This chain links TRBV7-2 with TRBJ2-6; no reliable D call. Trimming left V 1 base short and J 1 base short, with 5 bases between. This CDR3 has 15 residues. CDR1 and CDR2 from the germline V gene are SGHTA and FQGNSA.

The rearrangement uses TRBV7-2 and TRBJ2-1; 8 nucleotides agree with TRBD2. V was pared by 5 bases and J by 2 bases, with 5 bases of the junction left unmatched. The germline gives CDR1 SGHTA, CDR2 FQGNSA. This CDR3 has 15 residues. The CDR3 reads CASSLGLGAYNEQFF. The CDR3 region has the DNA TGTGCCAGCAGCCTGGGACTAGGGGCCTACAATGAGCAGTTCTTC.

V usage is TRBV11-2 and J usage is TRBJ1-3; TRBD1 agrees at 10 bases. Germline V gene sequence: CDR1 SGHAT, CDR2 FQNNGV. V dropped 5 bases and J dropped 4; count of bases not matched to a gene: 5. The CDR3 spans 15 residues. This CDR3 is CASSGDRGGGNTIYF. CDR3 nucleotides: TGTGCCAGCAGCGGGGACAGGGGAGGCGGAAACACCATATATTTT.

The CDR3 nucleotides read TGTGCCAGCAGCTTACAGAGGCGCGGGACCAACACCTTC. Amino acid sequence: CASSLQRRGTNTF. The gene calls are TRBV7-8 and TRBJ1-2, with D maybe TRBD1 (5 bases). Germline V gene data show CDR1 as SGHVS and CDR2 as FQNEAQ. Trimming shortened V by 2 bases and J by 12 bases, and 16 bases separated the two germline ends. There are 13 residues in the CDR3.

Note on this clone: Germline and junction disagree at one end, which may indicate a read error. The J gene is TRBJ1-5, the V gene TRBV7-7; D is possibly TRBD1 (6 bases). The germline V gene has CDR1 SSHAT and CDR2 FNYEAQ (reference sequence). The CDR3 covers 16 residues. The CDR3: CASSPAQGLGNQPQHF. The DNA of the CDR3 is TGTGCTAGCAGCCCAGCACAGGGTTTGGGTAATCAGCCCCAGCATTTT. The entire variable domain, with the rest obtained from reference TRBV7-7 and TRBJ1-5, is as follows: GAGVSQSPRYKVTKRGQDVTLRCDPISSHATLYWYQQALGQGPEFLTYFNYEAQPDKSGLPSDRFSAERPEGSISTLTIQRTEQRDSAMYRCASSPAQGLGNQPQHFGDGTRLSIL.

The chain links TRBV15 to TRBJ2-2; D is ambiguous. The CDR3 length is 16 residues. V was shortened by 0 bases and J by 4 bases, with 12 bases between the two germline ends. The germline V gene has CDR1 LNHNV and CDR2 YYDKDF (reference sequence). The CDR3 sequence: CATSRDSVEATGELFF. The CDR3 DNA sequence: TGTGCCACCAGCAGAGATTCCGTAGAAGCCACCGGGGAGCTGTTTTTT.

The chain is built from TRBV6-6 and TRBJ1-2, with 9 bases matching TRBD1. The length of the CDR3 is 16 residues. Germline loops: CDR1 MNHNY, CDR2 SVGAGI (reference sequence). Unmatched junction bases numbered 15, after V lost 6 bases and J lost 7 bases. The DNA of the CDR3 is TGTGCCAGCAGGCGATCGTCGGGACAGGGTACCGGTGGCTACACCTTC. Encoded protein: CASRRSSGQGTGGYTF.

CDR3 in DNA: TGTGCCAGCAGTCCACGGACTAGCACAGATACGCAGTATTTT. It is translated as CASSPRTSTDTQYF. This chain links TRBV11-3 with TRBJ2-3, with D maybe TRBD2 (5 bases). CDR3 length: 14 residues. With 6 bases removed from V and 0 bases from J, the gap between germline ends came to 10 bases. CDR1 and CDR2 (germline): SGHNT, YENEEA.